This T cell receptor (beta chain) was sequenced during a study of blood T cell repertoires in COVID-19. TCRdb keeps only in-frame clones here, not all; method: immunoSEQ multiplex PCR. The table shows 100,000 to 150,000 clones, with 70% to 75% occurring only once. The CDR3 has 15 residues. The germline CDR1 and CDR2 sequences are LGHDT and YNNKEL (reference sequence). V was pared by 2 bases and J by 3 bases, with 10 bases between. Specimen: peripheral blood. The source of this sequence is a man aged 55 to 69 with acute or convalescent COVID-19. J is TRBJ1-4 and V is TRBV3-1 (or the pseudogene TRBV3-2); D call uncertain. CDR3 amino acids: CASSQSGIANEKLFF. The CDR3 region has the DNA TGTGCCAGCAGCCAATCGGGAATCGCTAATGAAAAACTGTTTTTT.